This T cell receptor beta chain emerged from a study of regulatory T cells in long-lasting Graves disease. This clonotype was counted a few times. The antigen remains unidentified. Researchers made TCR beta libraries by using iRepertoire HTBI primers and running Arm-PCR on CDR3 regions. TCRdb recomputed calls from the multiplex PCR reads with MiXCR, one row per CDR3 protein. This sample has approximately 560,000 distinct CDR3 sequences; about 15% occur once, and the top ten carry about 11%. The time point here: newly diagnosed GD, antithyroid drugs for less than 3 months. PBMCs provided the RNA from which the TCR library was made. Germline CDR1 and CDR2: MGHRA and YSYEKL. Germline trimming cut 4 bases from V and 0 bases from J; bases unmatched to any gene: 3. CDR3 length equals 15 residues. Whole-study findings and limits: TRBV28, TRBJ1-2 and TRBJ2-5 were segments that persistent disease favored.

These data were also reused for a study on T cells in Graves' hyperthyroidism and ophthalmopathy. That source notes: Together with thyroid ultrasound, orbital computed tomography, serum thyroxine and TRAb, clinical symptoms were used for diagnoses.

Sequencing used peripheral blood mononuclear cells (PBMCs), obtained at new diagnosis, from a patient treated with antithyroid drugs. The source is a man younger than 35 with Graves disease. The chain has TRBV4-1 and TRBJ1-1, with 9 bases matching TRBD1. CDR3: CASSRDRGLNTEAFF. In DNA form, the CDR3 reads TGCGCCAGCAGCCGCGACAGGGGGTTGAACACTGAAGCTTTCTTT.